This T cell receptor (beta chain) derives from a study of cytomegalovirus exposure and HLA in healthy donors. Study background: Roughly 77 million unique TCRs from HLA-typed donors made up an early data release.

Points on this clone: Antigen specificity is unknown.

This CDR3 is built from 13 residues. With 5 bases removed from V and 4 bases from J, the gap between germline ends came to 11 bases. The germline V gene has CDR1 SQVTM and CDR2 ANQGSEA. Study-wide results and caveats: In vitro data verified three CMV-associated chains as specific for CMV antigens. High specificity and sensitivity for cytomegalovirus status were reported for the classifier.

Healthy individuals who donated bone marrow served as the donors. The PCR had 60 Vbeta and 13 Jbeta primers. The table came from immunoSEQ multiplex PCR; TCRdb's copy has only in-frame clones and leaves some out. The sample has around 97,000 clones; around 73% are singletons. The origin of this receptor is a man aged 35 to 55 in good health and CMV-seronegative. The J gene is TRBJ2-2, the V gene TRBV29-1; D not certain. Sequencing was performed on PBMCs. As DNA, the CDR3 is TGCAGCGTTACGACAAGATTCACCGGGGAGCTGTTTTTT. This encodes CSVTTRFTGELFF.